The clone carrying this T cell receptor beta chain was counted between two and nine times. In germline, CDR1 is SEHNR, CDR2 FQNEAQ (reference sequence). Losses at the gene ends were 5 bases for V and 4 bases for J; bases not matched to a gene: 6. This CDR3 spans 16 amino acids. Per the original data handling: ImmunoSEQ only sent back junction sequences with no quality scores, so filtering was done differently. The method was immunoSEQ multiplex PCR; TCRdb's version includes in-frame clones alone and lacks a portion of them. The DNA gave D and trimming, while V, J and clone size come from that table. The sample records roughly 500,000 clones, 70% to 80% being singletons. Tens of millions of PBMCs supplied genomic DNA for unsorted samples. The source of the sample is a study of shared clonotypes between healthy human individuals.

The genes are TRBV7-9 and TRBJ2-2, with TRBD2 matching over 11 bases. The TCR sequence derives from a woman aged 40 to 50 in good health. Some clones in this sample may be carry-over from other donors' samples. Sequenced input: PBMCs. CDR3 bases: TGTGCCAGCAGCATCGGACTAGCGGGTACCACCGGGGAGCTGTTTTTT. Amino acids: CASSIGLAGTTGELFF.